This is a list of T cell receptor beta chains from one sample in a study of breast tumors, draining lymph nodes, adjacent tissues. TCRdb re-analysed the multiplex PCR reads in MiXCR, keeping a single row per CDR3 protein. The sample yields about 270,000 distinct CDR3 sequences, 30% to 35% seen once. Sequenced input: axillary lymph node tissue. These receptors were taken from a female donor with breast cancer. Some clones in this sample may be carry-over from other donors' samples. CDR3s include the opening cysteine and the closing phenylalanine or tryptophan. Each record gives: V gene, J gene, D gene, clone size, CDR3 protein, CDR3 DNA. The D gene is left open where the match is weak. Clone size, where shown, is once, few, many, or a class for clones that have expanded.

>TRBV25-1|TRBJ1-4|-|many
CASSEGLGRGGEKLFF
TGTGCCAGCAGTGAAGGTTTGGGCAGGGGAGGTGAAAAACTGTTTTTT
>TRBV5-1|TRBJ1-5|TRBD1|many
CASSSHGTGDEPQHF
TGCGCCAGCAGCTCGCACGGGACAGGGGACGAGCCCCAGCATTTT
>TRBV15|TRBJ2-3|-|-
CATSRAADTQYF
TGTGCCACCAGCAGGGCCGCAGATACGCAGTATTTT
>TRBV12-5|TRBJ2-1|-|many
CASGIRRLSYNEQFF
TGTGCTAGTGGCATCAGGAGGCTCTCCTACAATGAGCAGTTCTTC
>TRBV25-1|TRBJ1-3|TRBD1|-
CASSELGQGKPIIF
TGTGCCAGCAGTGAGTTGGGACAGGGAAAACCCATAATTTTT
>TRBV9|TRBJ2-2|TRBD2|-
CASSGSVGETAGGPGELFF
TGTGCCAGCAGCGGTAGCGTCGGGGAAACAGCGGGAGGCCCCGGGGAGCTGTTTTTT
>TRBV20-1|TRBJ2-7|-|many
CSARVPVSPDEQYF
TGCAGTGCTAGGGTCCCGGTTAGTCCCGACGAGCAGTACTTC
>TRBV29-1|TRBJ2-5|TRBD2|-
CSVVVLAGETQYF
TGCAGCGTTGTGGTCCTAGCGGGAGAGACCCAGTACTTC
>TRBV5-6|TRBJ2-3|-|-
CASNPGQDRGTQYF
TGTGCCAGCAACCCCGGACAAGATCGCGGTACGCAGTATTTT
>TRBV5-1|TRBJ1-1|-|few
CASSHETGRTEAFF
TGCGCCAGCAGCCACGAGACGGGGCGGACTGAAGCTTTCTTT
>TRBV20-1|TRBJ1-2|TRBD1|many
CSASSTGGSGYTF
TGCAGTGCTAGCTCAACAGGGGGATCTGGCTACACCTTC
>TRBV10-2|TRBJ1-4|-|-
CASNRGKLFF
TGCGCCAGCAATCGGGGAAAACTGTTTTTT
>TRBV7-8|TRBJ2-5|-|many
CASTPERQSQLSWTQYF
TGTGCCAGCACACCTGAACGACAGTCCCAACTCTCCTGGACCCAGTACTTC
>TRBV6-5|TRBJ2-7|-|-
CASSTESPYEQYF
TGTGCCAGCAGCACAGAGTCCCCCTACGAGCAGTACTTC
>TRBV4-3|TRBJ2-6|-|many
CASSQDRVTSGANVLTF
TGCGCCAGCAGCCAAGATCGGGTAACCTCTGGGGCCAACGTCCTGACTTTC
>TRBV2|TRBJ1-3|-|-
CASSLTAGNTVCF
TGTGCCAGCAGCCTTACAGCTGGAAACACCGTATGTTTT